These 12 T cell receptor beta chains originate from one sample sequenced in a study of graft-versus-host responses after intestinal transplantation. TCRdb keeps only in-frame clones here, not all; method: immunoSEQ multiplex PCR. The sample has around 30,000 clones, 90% to 95% seen once. The starting material was PBMCs, obtained approximately ten weeks after intestinal transplant. The origin of the receptors is a human patient who received an intestinal transplant, so some T cells may come from the graft donor.

CDR3 nucleotide sequence: TGTGCCAGCAGTTTAACGACAGTGGGACTGAATGAAAAACTGTTTTTT. Encoded protein: CASSLTTVGLNEKLFF. This chain connects TRBV6-5 to TRBJ1-4; D is possibly TRBD1 (5 bases). From germline, CDR1 is MNHEY and CDR2 SVGAGI. This CDR3 comprises 16 residues. Trimming stripped 4 bases from V and 5 bases from J, with 17 bases between.

The V gene is TRBV9, the J gene TRBJ2-7, with a weak D call TRBD1 (6 bases). Germline V gene data show CDR1 as SGDLS and CDR2 as YYNGEE. The CDR3 is made up of 15 amino acids. V was cut by 3 bases and J by 0 bases, with 13 bases left in between. This chain's CDR3 is CASSGRDIDSYEQYF. In DNA, the CDR3 is TGTGCCAGCAGCGGCCGGGACATTGACTCCTACGAGCAGTACTTC.

The chain is built from TRBV6-5 and TRBJ1-2; D possibly corresponds to TRBD1 (5 bases). This CDR3 contains 13 residues. V was clipped by 2 bases and J by 6 bases, with 10 bases between them. The germline V gene has CDR1 MNHEY and CDR2 SVGAGI. In DNA form, the CDR3 reads TGTGCCAGCAGTTACGACGGGGACGATGGCTACACCTTC. Residues: CASSYDGDDGYTF.

This clone was counted a single time. V gene TRBV30 combines with J gene TRBJ1-1; TRBD1 might be the D (5 bases). Trimming shortened V by 0 bases and J by 8 bases, and 16 bases separated the two germline ends. Germline V CDR1 and CDR2: GTSNPN, SVGIG (reference sequence). The CDR3 has 14 amino acids. CDR3 nucleotide sequence: TGTGCCTGGAGTGTACTCCCCAGGGCACAAGAAGCTTTCTTT. Amino acids: CAWSVLPRAQEAFF.

This sequence joins TRBV9 and TRBJ2-3; TRBD2 aligns across 10 bases. V dropped 3 bases and J dropped 3; count of bases not matched to a gene: 4. The germline V gene encodes CDR1 SGDLS and CDR2 YYNGEE. The CDR3 length is 15 residues. CDR3 in amino acids: CASSAAGGRTDTQYF. The CDR3 DNA is TGTGCCAGCAGCGCAGCGGGAGGGCGAACAGATACGCAGTATTTT.

V usage is TRBV7-9 and J usage is TRBJ2-3; 7 bases map to TRBD2. The CDR3 consists of 15 residues. Germline CDR1 reads SEHNR; CDR2 reads FQNEAQ (reference sequence). V shed 5 bases, J shed 4 bases, and the junction held 9 bases outside the gene matches. The CDR3, as DNA: TGTGCCAGCAGCCGACCTAAGCGGGGCGCAGATACGCAGTATTTT. Its protein product is CASSRPKRGADTQYF.

In this sample, this clone turned up once. The rearrangement uses TRBV5-1 and TRBJ2-3; D is unclear. CDR3 length equals 16 residues. Looked up from germline, CDR1 is SGHRS and CDR2 is YFSETQ. The V gene lost 6 bases and the J gene lost 6 bases, with 23 bases spanning the gap. Here the CDR3 DNA reads TGCGCCAGCACCGACCCGGGTTCGCTAGTCGCCGATACGCAGTATTTT. Translating gives CASTDPGSLVADTQYF.

This clone was observed once. This chain links TRBV28 with TRBJ2-5; 9 bases map to TRBD1. The CDR3 has 15 amino acids. Germline CDR1 MDHEN, CDR2 SYDVKM. V dropped 5 bases and J dropped 4; count of bases not matched to a gene: 8. The CDR3 loop reads CASSPHPTGGETQYF. The CDR3 nucleotides are TGTGCCAGCAGTCCCCACCCGACAGGGGGAGAGACCCAGTACTTC.

The DNA for the CDR3 is TGTGCCAGCAGCTTGGGACAGCCCTACGAGCAGTACTTC. It translates to CASSLGQPYEQYF. The chain has TRBV7-2 and TRBJ2-7, with TRBD1 matching 7 bases. The V gene end was trimmed by 3 bases and the J gene end by 2 bases; junction bases not matched to a gene: 1. The germline CDR1 and CDR2 sequences are SGHTA and FQGNSA. The CDR3 is 13 amino acids.

The chain carries TRBV10-2 and TRBJ2-7, with D perhaps being TRBD1 or TRBD2 (5 bases each). V lost 6 bases to trimming and J lost 5 bases, with 23 bases between them. CDR1 WSHSY and CDR2 SAAADI come from the germline V gene. CDR3 length: 16 amino acids. The CDR3 region is CASRGDGITQGDEQYF. In DNA, the CDR3 is TGCGCCAGCAGGGGGGACGGCATTACCCAAGGGGACGAGCAGTACTTC.

The chain recombines TRBV4-1 with TRBJ1-2; unclear D gene. Per germline, CDR1 MGHRA and CDR2 YSYEKL. Between the trimmed V and J ends, which lost 0 bases and 4 bases, there was a span of 6 bases. The CDR3 contains 13 residues. CDR3 in DNA: TGCGCCAGCAGCCAAGATGGGGTCTATGGCTACACCTTC. Its translation is CASSQDGVYGYTF.

CDR3 in DNA: TGTGCCAGCAGTTTACGGGACGTTGATTCACCCCTCCACTTT. This encodes CASSLRDVDSPLHF. The chain couples TRBV27 to TRBJ1-6, with TRBD1 as a possible D gene (5 bases). The CDR3 is 14 amino acids. Germline loops: CDR1 MNHEY, CDR2 SMNVEV (reference sequence). V was shortened by 2 bases and J by 8 bases, with 10 bases between the two germline ends.